This TCR beta chain appears in the sequencing data of a study of blood T cells in healthy people across ages. Study results and caveats: The study found more naive CD4+ cells and higher diversity in long-lived than aged donors.

This CDR3 is 16 amino acids long. The V gene's germline CDR1 is MDHEN and CDR2 SYDVKM. The use of a sample-barcoded 5' primer and a J-beta primer mix characterized a second PCR of roughly 6 to 11 cycles. TCRdb reprocessed the 5' RACE reads with MiXCR, giving one entry per CDR3 protein. The sample lists about 840,000 distinct CDR3 sequences, about 27% occurring once. As regards this clonotype: Its antigen is not identified. Its ends do not fully match the called genes, so a read error is possible.

The data also belong to a second study, concerning T cells of mothers and their children. That paper states: Input to cDNA synthesis comprised all extracted RNA, at a ratio of around 1.4 ug per 15 ul. Reads obtained per mother exceeded 8.5 million TCR beta CDR3 reads, with roughly 3 million obtained per child.

The source is a middle-aged woman in good health. The V gene is TRBV28, the J gene TRBJ2-7, with a tentative D call TRBD2 (5 bases). The sequenced sample was blood. The CDR3 here is CAGSYMPSSSVDEQYF. CDR3 bases: TGTGCCGGCAGTTATATGCCTAGCAGTAGCGTCGACGAGCAGTACTTC.